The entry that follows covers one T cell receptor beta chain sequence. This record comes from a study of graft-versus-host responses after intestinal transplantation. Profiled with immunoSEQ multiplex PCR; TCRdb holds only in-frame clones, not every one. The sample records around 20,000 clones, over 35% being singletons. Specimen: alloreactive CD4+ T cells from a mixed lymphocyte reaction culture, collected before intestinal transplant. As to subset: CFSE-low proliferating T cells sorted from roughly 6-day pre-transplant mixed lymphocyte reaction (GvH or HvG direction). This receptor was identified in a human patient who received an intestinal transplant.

The CDR3: CAWSHCDRVQRETQYF. Written as DNA, the CDR3 is TGTGCCTGGAGCCACTGTGACAGGGTCCAACGAGAGACCCAGTACTTC. The chain employs TRBV30 and TRBJ2-5; 7 nucleotides align to TRBD1. Trimming cost V 3 bases and J 4 bases; bases outside gene matches: 14. Germline V gives CDR1 GTSNPN, CDR2 SVGIG (reference sequence). The length of the CDR3 is 16 residues.